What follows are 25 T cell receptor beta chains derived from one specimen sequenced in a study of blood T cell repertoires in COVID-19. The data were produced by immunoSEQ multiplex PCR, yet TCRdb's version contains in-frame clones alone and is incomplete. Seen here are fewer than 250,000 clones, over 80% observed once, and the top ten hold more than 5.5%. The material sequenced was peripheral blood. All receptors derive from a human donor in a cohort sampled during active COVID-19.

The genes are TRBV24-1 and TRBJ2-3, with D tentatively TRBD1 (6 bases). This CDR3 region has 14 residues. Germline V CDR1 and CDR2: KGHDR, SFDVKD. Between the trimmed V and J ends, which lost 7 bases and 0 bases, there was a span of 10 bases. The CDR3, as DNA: TGTGCCACCAGCACAGGGTTTAGCACAGATACGCAGTATTTT. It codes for CATSTGFSTDTQYF.

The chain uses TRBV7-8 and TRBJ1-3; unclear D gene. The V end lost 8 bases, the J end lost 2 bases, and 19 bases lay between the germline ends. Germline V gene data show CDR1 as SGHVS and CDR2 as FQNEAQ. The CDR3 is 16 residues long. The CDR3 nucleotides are TGTGCCAGCTTACTGGGTGGGAGAGTCACTGGAAACACCATATATTTT. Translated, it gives CASLLGGRVTGNTIYF. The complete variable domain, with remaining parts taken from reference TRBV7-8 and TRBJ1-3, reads GAGVSQSPRYKVAKRGQDVALRCDPISGHVSLFWYQQALGQGPEFLTYFQNEAQLDKSGLPSDRFFAERPEGSVSTLKIQRTQQEDSAVYLCASLLGGRVTGNTIYFGEGSWLTVV.

CDR3 protein: CASSSGTSVNTGELFF. The DNA for the CDR3 is TGTGCCAGCAGCTCTGGGACTAGCGTTAACACCGGGGAGCTGTTTTTT. The chain employs TRBV7-9 and TRBJ2-2, with TRBD2 matching over 10 bases. Germline CDR1 and CDR2: SEHNR and FQNEAQ (reference sequence). This CDR3 comprises 16 residues. V dropped 4 bases and J dropped 2; count of bases not matched to a gene: 4.

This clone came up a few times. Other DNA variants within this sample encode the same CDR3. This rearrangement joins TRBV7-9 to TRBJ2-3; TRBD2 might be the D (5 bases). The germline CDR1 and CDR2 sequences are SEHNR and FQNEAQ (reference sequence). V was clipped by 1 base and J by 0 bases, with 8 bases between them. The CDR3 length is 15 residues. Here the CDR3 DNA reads TGTGCCAGCAGCTTAGGCAGGACTAGCACAGATACGCAGTATTTT. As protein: CASSLGRTSTDTQYF.

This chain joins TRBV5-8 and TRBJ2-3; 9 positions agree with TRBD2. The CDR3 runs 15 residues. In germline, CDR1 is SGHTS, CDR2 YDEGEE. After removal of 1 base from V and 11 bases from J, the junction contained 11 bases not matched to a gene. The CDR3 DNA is TGTGCCAGCAGCTTGAGCGGGGGGACCACAAGTGGGCAGTATTTT. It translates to CASSLSGGTTSGQYF.

CDR3 DNA: TGTGCCAGCAGCGAAAGGCCTCGGGAGTTCTCCTACGAGCAGTACTTC. Translation: CASSERPREFSYEQYF. This rearrangement joins TRBV21-1 to TRBJ2-7; the table gives TRBD2 as D, unverified against the DNA. TRBV21-1 is a pseudogene. The CDR3 is 16 residues long.

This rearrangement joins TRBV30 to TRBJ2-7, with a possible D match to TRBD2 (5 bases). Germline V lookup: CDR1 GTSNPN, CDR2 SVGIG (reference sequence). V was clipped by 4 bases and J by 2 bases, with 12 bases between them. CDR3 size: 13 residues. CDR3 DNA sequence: TGTGCCTGGACCAAAGGACTGGCCTACGAGCAGTACTTC. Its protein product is CAWTKGLAYEQYF.

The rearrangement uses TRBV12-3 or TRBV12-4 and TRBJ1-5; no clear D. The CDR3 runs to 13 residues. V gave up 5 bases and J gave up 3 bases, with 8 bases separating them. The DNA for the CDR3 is TGTGCCAGCAGTGCGACAAACAATCAGCCCCAGCATTTT. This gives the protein CASSATNNQPQHF.

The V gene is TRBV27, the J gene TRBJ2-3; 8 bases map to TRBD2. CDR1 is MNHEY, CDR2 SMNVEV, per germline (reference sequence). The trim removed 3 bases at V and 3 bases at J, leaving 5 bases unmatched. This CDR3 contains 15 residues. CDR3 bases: TGTGCCAGCAGTTTTCGAAGCGGGGGAACAGATACGCAGTATTTT. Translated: CASSFRSGGTDTQYF.

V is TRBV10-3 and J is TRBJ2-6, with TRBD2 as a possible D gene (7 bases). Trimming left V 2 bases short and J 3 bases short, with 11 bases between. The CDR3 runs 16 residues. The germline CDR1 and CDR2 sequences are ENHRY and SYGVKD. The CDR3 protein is CAISEAGAHGANVLTF. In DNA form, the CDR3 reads TGTGCCATCAGTGAGGCGGGGGCGCATGGGGCCAACGTCCTGACTTTC.

CDR3 sequence reads: CASSPGTGSSYEQYF. The CDR3 nucleotides read TGTGCCAGCAGCCCCGGGACAGGGAGCTCCTACGAGCAGTACTTC. The V call is TRBV5-5, the J call TRBJ2-7; 9 bases map to TRBD1. Germline values: CDR1 SGHKS, CDR2 YYEKEE (reference sequence). This CDR3 contains 15 residues. Germline trimming cut 4 bases from V and 0 bases from J; bases unmatched to any gene: 5.

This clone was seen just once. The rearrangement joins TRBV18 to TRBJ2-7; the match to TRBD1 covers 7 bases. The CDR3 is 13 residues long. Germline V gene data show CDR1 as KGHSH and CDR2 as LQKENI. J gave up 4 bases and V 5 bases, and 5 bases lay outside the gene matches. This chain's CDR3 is CASSEQGMYEQYF. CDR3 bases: TGTGCCAGCTCAGAACAGGGGATGTACGAGCAGTACTTC.

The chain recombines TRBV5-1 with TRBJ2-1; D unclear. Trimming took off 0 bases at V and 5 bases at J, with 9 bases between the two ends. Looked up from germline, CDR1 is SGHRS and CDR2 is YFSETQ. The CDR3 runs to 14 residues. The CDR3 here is CASSLGAVNNEQFF. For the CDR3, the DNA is TGCGCCAGCAGCTTGGGCGCGGTCAACAATGAGCAGTTCTTC.

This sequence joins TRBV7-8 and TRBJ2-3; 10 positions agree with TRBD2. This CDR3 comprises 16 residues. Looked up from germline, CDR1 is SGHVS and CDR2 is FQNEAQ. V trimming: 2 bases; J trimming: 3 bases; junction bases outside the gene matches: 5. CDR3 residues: CASSLTAGGMTDTQYF. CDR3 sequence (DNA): TGTGCCAGCAGCTTAACAGCGGGGGGGATGACAGATACGCAGTATTTT.

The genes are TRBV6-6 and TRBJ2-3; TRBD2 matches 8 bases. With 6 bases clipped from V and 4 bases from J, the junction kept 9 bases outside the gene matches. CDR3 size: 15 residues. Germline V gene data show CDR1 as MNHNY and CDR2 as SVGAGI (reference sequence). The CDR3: CASSDSGRGADTQYF. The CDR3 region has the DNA TGTGCCAGCAGCGACAGCGGGAGAGGTGCAGATACGCAGTATTTT.

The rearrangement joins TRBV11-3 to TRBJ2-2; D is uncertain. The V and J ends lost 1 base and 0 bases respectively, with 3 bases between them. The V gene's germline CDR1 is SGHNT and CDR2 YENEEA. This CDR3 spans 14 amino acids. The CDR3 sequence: CASSLASNTGELFF. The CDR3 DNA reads TGTGCCAGCAGCTTAGCCTCGAACACCGGGGAGCTGTTTTTT. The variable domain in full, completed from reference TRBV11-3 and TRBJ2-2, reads EAGVVQSPRYKIIEKKQPVAFWCNPISGHNTLYWYLQNLGQGPELLIRYENEEAVDDSQLPKDRFSAERLKGVDSTLKIQPAELGDSAVYLCASSLASNTGELFFGEGSRLTVL.

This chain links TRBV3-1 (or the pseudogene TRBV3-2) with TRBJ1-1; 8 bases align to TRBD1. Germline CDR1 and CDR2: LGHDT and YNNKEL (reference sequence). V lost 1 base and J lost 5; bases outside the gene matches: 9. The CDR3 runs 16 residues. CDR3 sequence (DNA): TGTGCCAGCAGCCAAGGTAATGTCAGGGGGCAAACTGAAGCTTTCTTT. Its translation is CASSQGNVRGQTEAFF.

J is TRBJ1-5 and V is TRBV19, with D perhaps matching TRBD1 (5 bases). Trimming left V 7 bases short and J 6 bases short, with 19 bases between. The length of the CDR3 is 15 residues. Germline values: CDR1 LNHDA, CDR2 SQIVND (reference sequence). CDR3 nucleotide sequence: TGTGCCAGTACCCGCGGCCAGGGAAGGAGTCAGCCCCAGCATTTT. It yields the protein CASTRGQGRSQPQHF.

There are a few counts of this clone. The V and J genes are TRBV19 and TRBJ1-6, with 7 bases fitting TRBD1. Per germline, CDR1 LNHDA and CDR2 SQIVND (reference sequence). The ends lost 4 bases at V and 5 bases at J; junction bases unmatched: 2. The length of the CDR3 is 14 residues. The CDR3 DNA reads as TGTGCCAGTAGTAGAGGGACAGATAATTCACCCCTCCACTTT. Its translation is CASSRGTDNSPLHF. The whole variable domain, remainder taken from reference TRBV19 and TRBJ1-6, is DGGITQSPKYLFRKEGQNVTLSCEQNLNHDAMYWYRQDPGQGLRLIYYSQIVNDFQKGDIAEGYSVSREKKESFPLTVTSAQKNPTAFYLCASSRGTDNSPLHFGNGTRLTVT.

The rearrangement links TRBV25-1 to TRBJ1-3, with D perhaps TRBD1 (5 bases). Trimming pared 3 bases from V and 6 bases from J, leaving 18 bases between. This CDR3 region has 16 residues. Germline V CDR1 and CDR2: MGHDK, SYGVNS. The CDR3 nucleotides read TGTGCCAGCAGTGAGTACGGGGGGTCGGCTGAAAACACCATATATTTT. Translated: CASSEYGGSAENTIYF.

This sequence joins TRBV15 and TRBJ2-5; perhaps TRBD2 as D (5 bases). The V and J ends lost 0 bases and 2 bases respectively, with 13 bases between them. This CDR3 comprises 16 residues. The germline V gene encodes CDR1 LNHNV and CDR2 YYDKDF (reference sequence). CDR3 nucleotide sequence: TGTGCCACCAGCAGAGAAGGGTCTAGCATGCAAGAGACCCAGTACTTC. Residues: CATSREGSSMQETQYF.

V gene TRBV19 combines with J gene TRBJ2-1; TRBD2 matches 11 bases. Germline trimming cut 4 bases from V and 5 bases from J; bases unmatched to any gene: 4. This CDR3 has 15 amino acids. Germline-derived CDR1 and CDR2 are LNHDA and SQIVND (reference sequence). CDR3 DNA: TGTGCCAGTAGTAGACTAGCGGGAAGGAACAATGAGCAGTTCTTC. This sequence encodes CASSRLAGRNNEQFF.

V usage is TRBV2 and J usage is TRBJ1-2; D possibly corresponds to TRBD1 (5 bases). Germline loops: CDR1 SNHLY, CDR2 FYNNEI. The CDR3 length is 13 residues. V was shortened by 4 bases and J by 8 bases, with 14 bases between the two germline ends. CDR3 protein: CASSGGGTEGYTF. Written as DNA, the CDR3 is TGTGCCAGCAGTGGGGGAGGGACCGAGGGCTACACCTTC.

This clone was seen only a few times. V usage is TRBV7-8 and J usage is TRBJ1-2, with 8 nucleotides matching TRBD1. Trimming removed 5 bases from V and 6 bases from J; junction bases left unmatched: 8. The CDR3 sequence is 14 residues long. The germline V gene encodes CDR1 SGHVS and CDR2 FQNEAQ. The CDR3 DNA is TGTGCCAGCAGCAACGACAGGGGTTTGGATGGCTACACCTTC. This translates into CASSNDRGLDGYTF. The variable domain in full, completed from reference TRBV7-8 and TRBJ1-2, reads GAGVSQSPRYKVAKRGQDVALRCDPISGHVSLFWYQQALGQGPEFLTYFQNEAQLDKSGLPSDRFFAERPEGSVSTLKIQRTQQEDSAVYLCASSNDRGLDGYTFGSGTRLTVV.

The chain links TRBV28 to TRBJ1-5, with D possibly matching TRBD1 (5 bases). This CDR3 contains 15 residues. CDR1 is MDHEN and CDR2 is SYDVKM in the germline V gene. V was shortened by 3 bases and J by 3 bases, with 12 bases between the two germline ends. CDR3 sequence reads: CASSFPTVYNQPQHF. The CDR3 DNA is TGTGCCAGCAGTTTCCCGACAGTATACAATCAGCCCCAGCATTTT. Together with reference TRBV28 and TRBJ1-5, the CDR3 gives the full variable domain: DVKVTQSSRYLVKRTGEKVFLECVQDMDHENMFWYRQDPGLGLRLIYFSYDVKMKEKGDIPEGYSVSREKKERFSLILESASTNQTSMYLCASSFPTVYNQPQHFGDGTRLSIL.